This T cell receptor (beta chain) originates from a study of T cells in localized non-small cell lung cancer. Study-wide results and limits: Uninvolved neighboring lung showed the greatest T cell clonality, exceeding tumor. Analysis by sequencing included only one tumor region, so heterogeneity remains possible.

TCRdb's table, derived via immunoSEQ multiplex PCR, lists solely in-frame clones and lacks some. The profile shows several thousand clones, 50% of them singletons. CDR3 length: 12 residues. With 3 bases clipped from V and 4 bases from J, the junction kept 3 bases outside the gene matches. Germline values: CDR1 GTSNPN, CDR2 SVGIG (reference sequence). Concerning this clone itself: The antigen is undetermined.

The specimen was lymph node tissue, collected before any cancer treatment. This clonotype was sampled from a female donor aged 60 or older with stage I lung adenocarcinoma. This sequence joins TRBV30 and TRBJ2-7; 7 positions match TRBD1. CDR3 DNA sequence: TGTGCCTGGAGCCTGGGACAGTACGAGCAGTACTTC. This encodes CAWSLGQYEQYF.